The 19 T cell receptor beta chains given below trace back to one sample, sequenced in a study of monozygotic twins with inflammatory bowel disease. TCRdb reprocessed the 5' RACE reads and reports one entry per CDR3 protein, with no DNA. The table for this sample gives 110,000 to 150,000 distinct CDR3 sequences. Sequencing input: blood. These receptors all stem from a human donor with ulcerative colitis or Crohn's disease, or a healthy co-twin of an affected twin (not recorded which).

The chain employs TRBV28 and TRBJ2-7. CDR1 and CDR2 from the germline V gene are MDHEN and SYDVKM. The CDR3 totals 14 residues. The CDR3 loop reads CASSLGGSNYEQYF.

The chain uses TRBV15 and TRBJ2-1; TCRdb reports TRBD2, a call that lacks DNA to check it against. In germline, CDR1 is LNHNV, CDR2 YYDKDF (reference sequence). The CDR3 spans 15 residues. CDR3 protein: CATSRSGTLVNEQFF. The whole variable domain, remainder taken from reference TRBV15 and TRBJ2-1, is DAMVIQNPRYQVTQFGKPVTLSCSQTLNHNVMYWYQQKSSQAPKLLFHYYDKDFNNEADTPDNFQSRRPNTSFCFLDIRSPGLGDTAMYLCATSRSGTLVNEQFFGPGTRLTVL.

The chain has TRBV7-2 and TRBJ1-2; TCRdb returns TRBD1, unconfirmable since there is no DNA. Germline-derived CDR1 and CDR2 are SGHTA and FQGNSA. The CDR3 runs 17 residues. Here the CDR3 reads CASSQRGGGTGLYGYTF.

CDR3 in amino acids: CASSVVAGEEDTQYF. The chain is built from TRBV9 and TRBJ2-3; with no DNA, the TCRdb D assignment of TRBD2 cannot be verified. CDR3 length: 15 amino acids. Per the germline V gene, CDR1 is SGDLS and CDR2 is YYNGEE.

The chain has TRBV29-1 and TRBJ2-2. Germline V gene sequence: CDR1 SQVTM, CDR2 ANQGSEA. This CDR3 is built from 12 residues. The CDR3 loop reads CSALGFYGELFF.

The chain is built from TRBV7-2 and TRBJ2-2; without DNA, the TCRdb call of TRBD1 cannot be checked. Germline CDR1 is SGHTA and CDR2 is FQGNSA. The CDR3 is 16 amino acids. CDR3: CASSWNGGTNTGELFF. Drawing the rest from reference TRBV7-2 and TRBJ2-2, the complete variable domain is GAGVSQSPSNKVTEKGKDVELRCDPISGHTALYWYRQSLGQGLEFLIYFQGNSAPDKSGLPSDRFSAERTGGSVSTLTIQRTQQEDSAVYLCASSWNGGTNTGELFFGEGSRLTVL.

The chain uses TRBV20-1 and TRBJ2-1; TCRdb's D call of TRBD2 is untestable without DNA. This CDR3 region has 16 residues. Germline V gives CDR1 DFQATT, CDR2 SNEGSKA (reference sequence). CDR3 residues: CSARDPIAGEWDEQFF.

This chain's CDR3 is CASSPSAGRVEQYF. V usage is TRBV18 and J usage is TRBJ2-7. Germline assignment: CDR1 KGHSH and CDR2 LQKENI. The CDR3 runs 14 residues.

This chain connects TRBV19 to TRBJ1-1. This CDR3 is 13 amino acids long. From germline, CDR1 is LNHDA and CDR2 SQIVND (reference sequence). CDR3 sequence reads: CASSPAYGTEAFF.

The chain links TRBV20-1 to TRBJ2-7; with no DNA, the TCRdb D assignment of TRBD2 cannot be verified. The V gene's germline CDR1 is DFQATT and CDR2 SNEGSKA (reference sequence). The length of the CDR3 is 14 residues. CDR3 sequence reads: CSALLGGKKYEQYF.

This rearrangement joins TRBV6-5 to TRBJ1-1. CDR3 size: 11 residues. The germline gives CDR1 MNHEY, CDR2 SVGAGI. The CDR3 region is CASSYAHEAFF.

V and J are TRBV20-1 and TRBJ2-1; the TCRdb D gene call, TRBD2, has no DNA to confirm it. Germline lookup yields CDR1 DFQATT and CDR2 SNEGSKA (reference sequence). The length of the CDR3 is 16 residues. CDR3 loop: CSARDLLAGGLSEQFF.

The chain carries TRBV12-3 or TRBV12-4 and TRBJ1-2. The CDR3 loop spans 11 amino acids. CDR3 region: CASSRYYGYTF.

The rearrangement uses TRBV10-3 and TRBJ2-5; TCRdb's D call, TRBD2, is unchecked because there is no DNA. This CDR3 contains 15 residues. CDR1 is ENHRY, CDR2 SYGVKD, per germline. The CDR3 sequence: CAISELRELQETQYF.

The chain couples TRBV6-5 to TRBJ2-1; TCRdb lists TRBD2, though no DNA is available to test this call. CDR1 MNHEY and CDR2 SVGAGI come from the germline V gene. The CDR3 is 16 residues long. This CDR3 reads CASSYSASGRTHEQFF.

This chain joins TRBV20-1 and TRBJ2-3; TCRdb picks TRBD1, but there is no DNA to check that call. CDR1 is DFQATT and CDR2 is SNEGSKA in the germline V gene (reference sequence). The CDR3 length is 14 residues. The CDR3 reads CSAGRDREDDTQYF.

The chain couples TRBV15 to TRBJ2-5; TCRdb designates TRBD1, a call that cannot be tested without DNA. Germline V gives CDR1 LNHNV, CDR2 YYDKDF (reference sequence). This CDR3 contains 16 residues. The CDR3 is CATSRETGTTEETQYF.

The chain is built from TRBV5-1 and TRBJ2-2; the TCRdb D gene call, TRBD2, has no DNA to confirm it. CDR1 and CDR2 (germline): SGHRS, YFSETQ. The CDR3 sequence is 18 residues long. The CDR3: CASSTGLAGGYNTGELFF.

CDR3 in amino acids: CASSPRTDLNTEAFF. The chain combines TRBV27 with TRBJ1-1; lacking DNA, the TRBD1 call made by TCRdb goes unchecked. This CDR3 has 15 residues. Per the germline V gene, CDR1 is MNHEY and CDR2 is SMNVEV (reference sequence).